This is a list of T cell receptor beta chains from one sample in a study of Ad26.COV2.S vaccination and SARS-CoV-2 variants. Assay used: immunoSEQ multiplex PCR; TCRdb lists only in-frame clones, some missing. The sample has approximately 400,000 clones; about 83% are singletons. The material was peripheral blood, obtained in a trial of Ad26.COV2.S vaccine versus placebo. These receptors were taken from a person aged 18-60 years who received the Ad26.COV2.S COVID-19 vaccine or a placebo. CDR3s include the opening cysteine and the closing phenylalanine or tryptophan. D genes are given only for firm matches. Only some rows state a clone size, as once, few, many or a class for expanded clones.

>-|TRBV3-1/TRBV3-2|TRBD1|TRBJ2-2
CASSQEGQGAGGELFF
TGTGCCAGCAGCCAAGAAGGGCAGGGGGCCGGCGGGGAGCTGTTTTTT
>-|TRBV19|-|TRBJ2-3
CASSPGWVPDTQYF
TGTGCCAGTAGTCCCGGCTGGGTGCCAGATACGCAGTATTTT
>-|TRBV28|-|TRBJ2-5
CASINGGGETQYF
TGTGCCAGCATCAACGGTGGGGGAGAGACCCAGTACTTC
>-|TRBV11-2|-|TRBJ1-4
CASSLDPLNQEKLFF
TGTGCCAGCAGCTTAGACCCTCTTAACCAAGAAAAACTGTTTTTT
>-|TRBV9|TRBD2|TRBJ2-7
CASSVSGGVGYEQYF
TGTGCCAGCAGCGTTTCGGGGGGAGTCGGGTACGAGCAGTACTTC
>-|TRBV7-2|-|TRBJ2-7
CASSFLGGVSEQYF
TGTGCCAGCAGCTTTCTTGGCGGGGTCTCCGAGCAGTACTTC
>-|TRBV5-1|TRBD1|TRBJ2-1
CASSTLGTGENNEQFF
TGCGCCAGCAGCACCCTAGGGACAGGGGAAAACAATGAGCAGTTCTTC
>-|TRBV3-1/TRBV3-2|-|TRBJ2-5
CASSLTGLQETQYF
TGTGCCAGCAGCCTTACAGGGCTCCAAGAGACCCAGTACTTC
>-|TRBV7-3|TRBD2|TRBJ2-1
CASSSHIYRSGYNEQFF
TGTGCCAGCAGCTCTCATATATACCGTAGCGGGTACAATGAGCAGTTCTTC
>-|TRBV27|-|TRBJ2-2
CASTFRGENTGELFF
TGTGCCAGCACTTTTAGGGGCGAGAACACCGGGGAGCTGTTTTTT
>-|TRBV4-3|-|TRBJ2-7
CASSPQAGQGAWEQYF
TGCGCCAGCAGCCCGCAAGCGGGGCAGGGGGCGTGGGAGCAGTACTTC
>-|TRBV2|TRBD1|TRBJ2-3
CASSGARGRSDTQYF
TGTGCCAGCAGTGGGGCCAGGGGGCGATCAGATACGCAGTATTTT
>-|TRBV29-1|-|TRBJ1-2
CSVEEGYGYTF
TGCAGCGTCGAGGAGGGCTATGGCTACACCTTC
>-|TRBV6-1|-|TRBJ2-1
CASSERRTSYNEQFF
TGTGCCAGCAGTGAAAGGCGGACCTCCTACAATGAGCAGTTCTTC
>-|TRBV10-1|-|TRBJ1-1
CASSQAMNTEAFF
TGCGCCAGCAGCCAAGCGATGAACACTGAAGCTTTCTTT
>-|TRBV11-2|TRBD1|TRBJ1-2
CASSVTGGDYGYTF
TGTGCCAGCAGCGTAACAGGGGGAGACTATGGCTACACCTTC
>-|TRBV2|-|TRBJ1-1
CASSEAWAGVNTEAFF
TGTGCCAGCAGTGAAGCCTGGGCAGGGGTGAACACTGAAGCTTTCTTT
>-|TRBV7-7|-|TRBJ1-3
CASSLATPGSSGNTIYF
TGTGCCAGCAGCTTAGCGACTCCTGGGAGCTCTGGAAACACCATATATTTT
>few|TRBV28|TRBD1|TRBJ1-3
CASSSLRDRSNTIYF
TGTGCCAGCAGTTCCCTCAGGGACAGGTCAAACACCATATATTTT
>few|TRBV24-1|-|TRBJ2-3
CATSENRALTLADTQYF
TGTGCCACCAGTGAAAACCGGGCCCTTACGTTGGCAGATACGCAGTATTTT
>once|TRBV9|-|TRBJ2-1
CASSGGQGGLLYYNEQFF
TGTGCCAGCAGCGGGGGGCAGGGAGGATTGTTATATTACAATGAGCAGTTCTTC
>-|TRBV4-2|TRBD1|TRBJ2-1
CASSRDRDRGNEQFF
TGTGCCAGCAGCCGAGACCGGGACAGGGGCAATGAGCAGTTCTTC
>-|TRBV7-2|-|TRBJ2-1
CASSSEGPGGEDNEQFF
TGTGCCAGCAGCTCAGAAGGGCCAGGGGGGGAGGACAATGAGCAGTTCTTC
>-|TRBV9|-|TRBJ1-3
CASSVDGGLSGNTIYF
TGTGCCAGCAGCGTAGACGGGGGGCTCTCTGGAAACACCATATATTTT
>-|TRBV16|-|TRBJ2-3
CASSPTRGTDTQYF
TGTGCCAGCAGCCCTACCCGTGGCACAGATACGCAGTATTTT
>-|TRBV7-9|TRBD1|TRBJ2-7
CASSSPTGGLWKEQYF
TGTGCCAGCAGCTCCCCGACAGGGGGCCTTTGGAAAGAGCAGTACTTC
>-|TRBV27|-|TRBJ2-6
CASSPLRSSGANVLTF
TGTGCCAGCAGTCCTCTCAGGAGCTCTGGGGCCAACGTCCTGACTTTC
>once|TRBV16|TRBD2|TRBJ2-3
CASSQFVTSGSDTQYF
TGTGCCAGCAGCCAATTCGTGACTAGCGGGTCAGATACGCAGTATTTT